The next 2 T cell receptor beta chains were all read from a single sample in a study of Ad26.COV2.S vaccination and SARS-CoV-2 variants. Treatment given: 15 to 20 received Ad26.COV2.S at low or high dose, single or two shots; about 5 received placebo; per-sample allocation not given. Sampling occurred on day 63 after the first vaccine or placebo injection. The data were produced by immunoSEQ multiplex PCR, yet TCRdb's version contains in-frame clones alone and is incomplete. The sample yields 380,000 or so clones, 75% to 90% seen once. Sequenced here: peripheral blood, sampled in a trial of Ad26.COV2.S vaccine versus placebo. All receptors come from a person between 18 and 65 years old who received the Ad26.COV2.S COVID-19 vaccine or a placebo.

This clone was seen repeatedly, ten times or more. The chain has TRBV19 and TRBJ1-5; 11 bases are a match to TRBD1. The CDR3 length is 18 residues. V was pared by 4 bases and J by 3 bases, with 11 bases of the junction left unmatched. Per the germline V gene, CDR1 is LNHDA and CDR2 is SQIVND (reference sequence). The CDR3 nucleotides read TGTGCCAGTAGTACCCGGACAGGGGGCGCCGAGGTCAATCAGCCCCAGCATTTT. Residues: CASSTRTGGAEVNQPQHF.

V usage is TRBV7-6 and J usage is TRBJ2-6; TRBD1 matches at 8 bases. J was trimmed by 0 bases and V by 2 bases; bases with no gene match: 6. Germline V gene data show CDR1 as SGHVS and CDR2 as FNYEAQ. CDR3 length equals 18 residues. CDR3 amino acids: CASSLSQGGSSGANVLTF. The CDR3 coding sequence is TGTGCCAGCAGCTTATCACAGGGGGGCTCCTCTGGGGCCAACGTCCTGACTTTC.